This T cell receptor beta chain originates from a study of tissue T cells after allogeneic stem cell transplantation. Germline V lookup: CDR1 SNHLY, CDR2 FYNGKV (reference sequence). There are 16 residues in the CDR3. With V trimmed by 1 base and J by 0 bases, 3 bases remained unmatched. TCRdb keeps only in-frame clones here, not all; method: immunoSEQ multiplex PCR. The sample holds approximately 3,000 clones, 43% seen once. To note about this clone: All gene names here are mouse names. The read ends 1 residue before the CDR3 terminus; that terminus is restored from the germline J gene.

Time point meaning: mouse harvest day 14 after allogeneic transplant. Mouse grafts combined 10^7 T-cell-depleted bone marrow cells with 10^6 splenic CD5+ T cells. The receptor was derived from a female BALB/c mouse given C57BL/6 T cells with graft-versus-host disease after an allogeneic hematopoietic cell transplant. The chain recombines TRBV3 with TRBJ2-3; 8 nucleotides match TRBD2. Sequenced material: gut tissue. The chain's CDR3 is CASSLVGGTSAETLYF. The sequenced CDR3 bases are TGTGCCAGCAGCTTAGTGGGGGGGACTAGTGCAGAAACGCTGTAT.